This T cell receptor (beta chain) was retrieved from a study of preoperative IRX-2 immunotherapy in early breast cancer. Profiled with immunoSEQ multiplex PCR; TCRdb holds only in-frame clones, not every one. Of tens of thousands of clones listed, about 83% are singletons. Unmatched junction bases numbered 6, after V lost 6 bases and J lost 0 bases. CDR1 and CDR2 (germline): MNHGY, SAAAGT. CDR3 length: 15 amino acids. The sample's treatment: preoperative locoregional IRX-2 cytokine immunotherapy. Samples came from a phase Ib trial of preoperative locoregional IRX-2 cytokine immunotherapy. The receptor comes from a human donor with breast cancer. The specimen was lymph node tissue, collected before IRX-2 immunotherapy. The chain joins TRBV6-8 to TRBJ2-7; TRBD1 matches at 9 bases. CDR3 loop: CASREGTGPSYEQYF. For the CDR3, the DNA is TGTGCCAGCAGGGAAGGGACAGGGCCCTCCTACGAGCAGTACTTC.